This T cell receptor beta chain was recovered during a study of memory B cells and T cells in multiple sclerosis. TCRdb keeps only in-frame clones here, not all; method: immunoSEQ multiplex PCR. The data contain more than 6,500 clones, roughly 61% of them seen just once; the ten biggest clones take up about 30%. The CDR3 spans 17 residues. Findings of the study overall: Compartments had unequal clone-set sizes, affecting shared clonotype counts.

With regard to this clone: What it binds is not known.

The chain has TRBV21-1 and TRBJ2-7; TRBD2, the D gene given by the table, was not confirmed from the DNA. TRBV21-1 is a pseudogene. Sequences were obtained from memory (CD45RO+) CD8+ T cells from blood. The TCR sequence derives from a human donor with multiple sclerosis. CDR3 DNA sequence: TGTGCCAGCAGCAAAGTCTCCAGAAGCGGGAGGCTAGACGAGCAGTACTTC. Amino acid sequence: CASSKVSRSGRLDEQYF.